This T cell receptor beta chain is from a study of T cells after yellow fever vaccination. General study findings and limits: Though it reached lower strength, the secondary response hit its peak faster, day 5 versus 15. Contaminating bulk clonotypes could be abundant in FACS-sorted repertoires.

Generation of TCR cDNA used 5'RACE template switching (which added a universal primer site and UMIs). TCRdb called the 5' RACE reads again in MiXCR, with one record for every CDR3 protein. Counted here are about 170,000 distinct CDR3 sequences, roughly 6.2% occurring once; the ten biggest clones make up less than 3.5%. Trimming stripped 6 bases from V and 2 bases from J, with 13 bases between. The CDR3 loop spans 14 amino acids. Ten or more counts support this clonotype. Its antigen is still unknown. The sequence was collected from a man between 18 and 29 years old who received the YFV17D yellow fever vaccine. V usage is TRBV12-3 or TRBV12-4 and J usage is TRBJ1-1; D uncertain. The sample was CD4+ T cells sorted from PBMCs, taken on the day of the first yellow fever vaccination. The CDR3 DNA reads as TGTGCCAGCAGCCACAGACGGATTAACACTGAAGCTTTCTTT. It is translated as CASSHRRINTEAFF.